This TCR beta chain emerged from a study of beta chain bispecific antibodies for T cell cancers. The study, taken as a whole, reports: Anti-TRBV12 exposure, compared with anti-CD19, reduced the TRBV12-3 proportion of TRBV signal by around 99%. In these mixed samples, most targeted TRBV reads derived from the leukemia cell line.

Blood mononuclear cells were expanded for two to three days using either OKT3 anti-CD3 antibody or CD3/CD28 beads. The germline V gene has CDR1 MNHEY and CDR2 SMNVEV (reference sequence). V was shortened by 3 bases and J by 3 bases, with 12 bases between the two germline ends. The CDR3 is 14 residues long. TCRdb independently ran MiXCR on the 5' RACE reads; one entry per CDR3 protein. The sample lists 20,000 to 25,000 distinct CDR3 sequences, about 2% occurring once. The sample holds many counts of this clonotype. Its antigen is undetermined. This clonotype was sampled from a human donor in good health. Some clones in this sample may be carry-over from other donors' samples. The specimen was healthy donor T cells cultured with leukemia cells, collected from a culture containing a bispecific antibody targeting TCR Vbeta12. The chain couples TRBV27 to TRBJ2-7, with a tentative D call TRBD1 (5 bases). CDR3 region: CASSFYKGHYEQYF. The DNA for the CDR3 is TGTGCCAGCAGTTTTTATAAGGGGCACTACGAGCAGTACTTC.